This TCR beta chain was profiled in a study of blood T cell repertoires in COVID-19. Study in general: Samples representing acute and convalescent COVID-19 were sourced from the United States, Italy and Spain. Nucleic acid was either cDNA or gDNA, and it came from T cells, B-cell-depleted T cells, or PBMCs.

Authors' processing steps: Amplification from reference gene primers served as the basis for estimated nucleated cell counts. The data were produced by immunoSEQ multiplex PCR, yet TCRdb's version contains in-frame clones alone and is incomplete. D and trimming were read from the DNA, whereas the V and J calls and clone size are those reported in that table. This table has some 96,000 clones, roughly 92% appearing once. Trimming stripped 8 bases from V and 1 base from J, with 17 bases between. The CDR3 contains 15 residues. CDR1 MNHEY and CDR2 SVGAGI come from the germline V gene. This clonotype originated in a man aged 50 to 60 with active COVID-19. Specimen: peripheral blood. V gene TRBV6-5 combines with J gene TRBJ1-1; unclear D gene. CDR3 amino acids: CASAADRRGNTEAFF. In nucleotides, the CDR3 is TGTGCCAGCGCGGCGGATCGGCGCGGGAACACTGAAGCTTTCTTT.